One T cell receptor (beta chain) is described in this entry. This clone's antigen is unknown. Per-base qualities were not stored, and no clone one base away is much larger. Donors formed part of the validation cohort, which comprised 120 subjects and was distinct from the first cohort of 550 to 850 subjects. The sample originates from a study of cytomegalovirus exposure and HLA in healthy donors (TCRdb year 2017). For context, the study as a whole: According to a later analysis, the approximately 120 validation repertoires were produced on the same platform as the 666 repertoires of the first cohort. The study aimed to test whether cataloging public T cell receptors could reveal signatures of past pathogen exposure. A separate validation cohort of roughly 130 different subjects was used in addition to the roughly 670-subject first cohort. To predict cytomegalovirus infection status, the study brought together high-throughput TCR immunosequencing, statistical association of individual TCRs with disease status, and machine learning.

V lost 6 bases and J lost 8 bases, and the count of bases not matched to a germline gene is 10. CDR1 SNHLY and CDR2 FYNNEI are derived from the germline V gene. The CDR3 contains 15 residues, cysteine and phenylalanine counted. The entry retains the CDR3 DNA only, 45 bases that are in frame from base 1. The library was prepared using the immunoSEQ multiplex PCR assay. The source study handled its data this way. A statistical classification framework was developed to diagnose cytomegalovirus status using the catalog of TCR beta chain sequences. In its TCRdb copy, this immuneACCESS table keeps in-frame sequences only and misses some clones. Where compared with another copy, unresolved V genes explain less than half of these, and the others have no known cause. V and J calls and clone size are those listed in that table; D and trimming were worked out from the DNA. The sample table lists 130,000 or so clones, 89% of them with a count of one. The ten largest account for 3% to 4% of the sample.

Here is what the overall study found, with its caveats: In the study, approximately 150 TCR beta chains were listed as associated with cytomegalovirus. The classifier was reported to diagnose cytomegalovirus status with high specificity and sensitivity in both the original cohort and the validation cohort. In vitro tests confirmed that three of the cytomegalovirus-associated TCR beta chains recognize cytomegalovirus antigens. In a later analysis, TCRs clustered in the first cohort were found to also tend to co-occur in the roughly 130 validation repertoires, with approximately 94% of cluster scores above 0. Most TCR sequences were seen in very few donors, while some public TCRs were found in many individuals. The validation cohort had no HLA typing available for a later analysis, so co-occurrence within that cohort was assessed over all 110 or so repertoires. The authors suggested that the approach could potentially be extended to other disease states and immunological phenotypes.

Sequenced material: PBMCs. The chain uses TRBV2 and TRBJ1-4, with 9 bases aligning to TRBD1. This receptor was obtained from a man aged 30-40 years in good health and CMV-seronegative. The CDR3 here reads CASRQPGQGGEKLFF. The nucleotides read TGTGCCAGCAGACAACCGGGACAGGGAGGCGAAAAACTGTTTTTT.